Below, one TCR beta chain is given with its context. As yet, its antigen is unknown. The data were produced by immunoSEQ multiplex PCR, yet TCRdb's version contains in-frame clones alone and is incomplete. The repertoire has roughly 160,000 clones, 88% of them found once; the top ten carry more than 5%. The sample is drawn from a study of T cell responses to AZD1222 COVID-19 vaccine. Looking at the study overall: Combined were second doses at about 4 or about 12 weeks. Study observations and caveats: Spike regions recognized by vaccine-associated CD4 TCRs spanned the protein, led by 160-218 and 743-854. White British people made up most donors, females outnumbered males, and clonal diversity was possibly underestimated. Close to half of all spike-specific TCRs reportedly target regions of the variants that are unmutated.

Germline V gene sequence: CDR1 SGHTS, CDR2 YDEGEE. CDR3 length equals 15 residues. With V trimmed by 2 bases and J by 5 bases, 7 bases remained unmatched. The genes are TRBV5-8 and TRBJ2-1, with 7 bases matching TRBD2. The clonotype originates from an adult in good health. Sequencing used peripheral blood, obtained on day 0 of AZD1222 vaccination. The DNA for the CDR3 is TGTGCCAGCAGCTTCTGGGGGGGACCGAACAATGAGCAGTTCTTC. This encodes CASSFWGGPNNEQFF. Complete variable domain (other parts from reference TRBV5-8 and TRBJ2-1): EAGVTQSPTHLIKTRGQQATLRCSPISGHTSVYWYQQALGLGLQFLLWYDEGEERNRGNFPPRFSGRQFPNYSSELNVNALELEDSALYLCASSFWGGPNNEQFFGPGTRLTVL.